Each of the 16 T cell receptor beta chains below was sequenced from the same sample in a study of T cell repertoires in cytomegalovirus infection. TCRdb passed the reads through MiXCR, listing each CDR3 protein once. The data show approximately 500,000 distinct CDR3 sequences, about 15% seen once. The sequencing input was CD8+ T cells from PBMCs. The receptor set was obtained from a human donor in good health (CMV status not recorded). Some clones in this sample may be carry-over from other donors' samples.

This clonotype was seen a few times. The chain combines TRBV3-1 with TRBJ2-7; D is tentatively TRBD1 or TRBD2 (5 bases each). CDR1 and CDR2 from the germline V gene are LGHDT and YNNKEL (reference sequence). The CDR3 loop spans 16 amino acids. V was pared by 1 base and J by 1 base, with 14 bases between. The CDR3 DNA reads TGTGCCAGCAGCCAAGGACCGGGACGTAGATCCTACGAGCAGTACTTC. Residues: CASSQGPGRRSYEQYF.

This clonotype was seen repeatedly, ten times or more. The chain employs TRBV7-9 and TRBJ2-5; a weak D match, TRBD2 (6 bases). Trimming pared 1 base from V and 4 bases from J, leaving 10 bases between. The germline V gene encodes CDR1 SEHNR and CDR2 FQNEAQ (reference sequence). The CDR3 covers 14 residues. CDR3 protein: CASSLGVSGETQYF. The CDR3 coding sequence is TGTGCCAGCAGCTTAGGTGTTAGCGGAGAGACCCAGTACTTC.

This clonotype was detected ten times or more. The genes are TRBV7-9 and TRBJ1-3; D gene ambiguous. CDR3 length equals 13 residues. In germline, CDR1 is SEHNR, CDR2 FQNEAQ (reference sequence). V was trimmed by 8 bases and J by 3 bases, leaving 11 bases between them. The CDR3, as DNA: TGTGCCAGCTCCCCCGGGAGTGGAAACACCATATATTTT. It translates to CASSPGSGNTIYF.

Many counts were recorded for this clonotype. This chain links TRBV12-3 or TRBV12-4 with TRBJ1-2; possibly TRBD1 for D (6 bases). The CDR3 is 14 amino acids. V was trimmed by 3 bases and J by 6 bases, leaving 14 bases between them. The CDR3 DNA follows: TGTGCCAGCAGTTTTGGGGGGCGCGTTGATGGCTACACCTTC. It encodes CASSFGGRVDGYTF.

The chain couples TRBV4-1 to TRBJ1-1; no firm D call. Germline V CDR1 and CDR2: MGHRA, YSYEKL. This CDR3 comprises 14 residues. Trimming shortened V by 6 bases and J by 6 bases, and 17 bases separated the two germline ends. CDR3 DNA sequence: TGCGCCAGCAGTTCTAGGTTATCGGGCGCTGAAGCTTTCTTT. Protein product: CASSSRLSGAEAFF.

This clonotype appeared many times. The chain combines TRBV7-8 with TRBJ2-5, with 12 nucleotides matching TRBD2. Trimming at V came to 4 bases and at J to 2 bases, leaving 5 bases not matched to a gene. Germline CDR1 is SGHVS and CDR2 is FQNEAQ. There are 16 residues in the CDR3. The CDR3: CASSWRLAGGQETQYF. The CDR3 region has the DNA TGTGCCAGCAGCTGGCGGCTAGCGGGGGGGCAAGAGACCCAGTACTTC.

This clonotype appeared many times. The gene calls are TRBV6-2 or TRBV6-3 and TRBJ1-5, with D perhaps TRBD1 (5 bases). The CDR3 contains 16 residues. Germline assignment: CDR1 MNHEY and CDR2 SVGEGT. The V gene lost 5 bases and the J gene lost 3 bases, with 17 bases spanning the gap. The CDR3 region has the DNA TGTGCCAGCAGTGCAAGCCCAGGGAGGATCAATCAGCCCCAGCATTTT. The encoded protein is CASSASPGRINQPQHF.

This clonotype was seen repeatedly, ten times or more. The chain is built from TRBV7-2 and TRBJ1-5; a possible D gene is TRBD1 (5 bases). Germline CDR1 reads SGHTA; CDR2 reads FQGNSA. V was pared by 0 bases and J by 1 base, with 7 bases between. This CDR3 region has 15 residues. CDR3 loop: CASSLAGRSNQPQHF. CDR3 DNA sequence: TGTGCCAGCAGCTTAGCGGGGCGAAGCAATCAGCCCCAGCATTTT.

The J gene is TRBJ2-7, the V gene TRBV28; 9 nucleotides match TRBD2. Germline trimming cut 3 bases from V and 2 bases from J; bases unmatched to any gene: 11. Germline lookup yields CDR1 MDHEN and CDR2 SYDVKM. CDR3 length equals 17 residues. The CDR3 coding sequence is TGTGCCAGCAGTTTGGCCCAAATTAGCGGGAGACCCTACGAGCAGTACTTC. Translated, it gives CASSLAQISGRPYEQYF.

Only a few counts were recorded for this clonotype. The chain links TRBV5-4 to TRBJ1-1; perhaps TRBD1 as D (6 bases). Germline V gives CDR1 SGHNT, CDR2 YYREEE (reference sequence). This CDR3 is built from 13 residues. Trimming removed 7 bases from V and 2 bases from J, with 12 bases in between. As DNA, the CDR3 is TGTGCCAGCGGAGGACAGCTCAACACTGAAGCTTTCTTT. Residues: CASGGQLNTEAFF.

This chain joins TRBV18 and TRBJ2-1, with 10 nucleotides matching TRBD2. There are 16 residues in the CDR3. Germline V gene sequence: CDR1 KGHSH, CDR2 LQKENI. With 6 bases clipped from V and 7 bases from J, the junction kept 12 bases outside the gene matches. The CDR3 nucleotides are TGTGCCAGCTCCCCGAGGCTAGCGGGAGAAGCGAATGAGCAGTTCTTC. Translating gives CASSPRLAGEANEQFF.

The chain combines TRBV2 with TRBJ1-1, with D possibly matching TRBD1 (6 bases). Germline CDR1 SNHLY, CDR2 FYNNEI. This CDR3 is built from 13 residues. Trimming removed 4 bases at V and 9 bases at J, with 15 bases between. The CDR3 coding sequence is TGTGCCAGCAGTGCCTCCGGGACAAGTAAAGCTTTCTTT. Translating it yields CASSASGTSKAFF.

Note on this clonotype: One end of the junction does not line up with germline, which may come from a read error. The chain is built from TRBV24-1 and TRBJ2-2; D perhaps matches TRBD1 (6 bases). Germline CDR1 is KGHDR and CDR2 is SFDVKD. CDR3 length: 13 amino acids. CDR3 protein: CATGPDRTGVLFF. The CDR3 nucleotides are TGTGCCACCGGTCCCGACAGGACCGGGGTGCTGTTTTTT.

This clonotype has a handful of counts. V is TRBV20-1 and J is TRBJ2-2; 7 nucleotides line up with TRBD1. Trimming took 2 bases from V and 0 from J; bases not matched to a gene: 6. Germline values: CDR1 DFQATT, CDR2 SNEGSKA (reference sequence). This CDR3 has 16 residues. The DNA of the CDR3 is TGCAGTGCTAGATCGGACAGGAAAGCGAACACCGGGGAGCTGTTTTTT. Its protein is CSARSDRKANTGELFF.

In this sample, this clonotype turned up many times. The chain's CDR3 is CASRPGQGANEQFF. Written as DNA, the CDR3 is TGTGCCAGCAGGCCGGGACAGGGGGCTAATGAGCAGTTCTTC. The rearrangement joins TRBV5-5 to TRBJ2-1; TRBD1 matches at 12 bases. The CDR3 runs 14 residues. Looked up from germline, CDR1 is SGHKS and CDR2 is YYEKEE (reference sequence). The V segment lost 5 bases and the J segment 7 bases; nucleotides outside the gene matches: 4.

The chain has TRBV11-2 and TRBJ1-2, with D unclear. Per germline, CDR1 SGHAT and CDR2 FQNNGV. The CDR3 runs 14 residues. The V end was cut by 7 bases, the J end by 1 base, with 13 bases between. This CDR3 is CASIFLSGNYGYTF. The CDR3 DNA sequence: TGTGCCAGCATCTTTTTATCCGGTAACTATGGCTACACCTTC.